These 5 T cell receptor beta chains share one sample of origin, sequenced in a study of blood T cell repertoires in COVID-19 (dated by TCRdb to 2018 to 2021). Library creation used the immunoSEQ multiplex PCR assay. The table was pulled from immuneACCESS by TCRdb, which kept in-frame rearrangements only. Such tables lose some clones; where checked, under half of the loss comes from unresolved V genes, and the rest has no known cause. Within this sample are 150,000 to 180,000 clones, with about 88% of them counted one time only. Of the sample, around 7.9% falls within the top ten clones. The sample taken for sequencing was PBMCs or T cells enriched from blood (not recorded which). The receptors derive from a man over 45 who had recovered from COVID-19.

The rearrangement joins TRBV10-3 to TRBJ1-2, with TRBD1 identical over 8 bases. The CDR3 loop spans 14 amino acids. Germline V gene lookup returns CDR1 ENHRY and CDR2 SYGVKD. Trimming cost V 0 bases and J 8 bases; bases outside gene matches: 5. The CDR3 DNA follows: TGTGCCATCAGTGAGTCGCCAGGGGGCAGAGGCTACACCTTC. Its protein is CAISESPGGRGYTF.

V and J are TRBV20-1 and TRBJ1-1; D gene unclear. The germline V gene has CDR1 DFQATT and CDR2 SNEGSKA (reference sequence). The CDR3 runs to 11 residues. The CDR3 DNA reads TGCAGCCCTACCCAGAACACTGAAGCTTTCTTT. It encodes CSPTQNTEAFF.

The rearrangement uses TRBV12-3 or TRBV12-4 and TRBJ2-7; D unresolved. The CDR3 is made up of 13 amino acids. Trimming shortened V by 5 bases and J by 2 bases, and 10 bases separated the two germline ends. CDR3 loop: CASSPLIPYEQYF. As DNA, the CDR3 is TGTGCCAGCAGTCCCCTAATTCCCTACGAGCAGTACTTC.

This chain connects TRBV2 to TRBJ2-7, with D maybe TRBD1 (5 bases). The CDR3 has 12 residues. Germline values: CDR1 SNHLY, CDR2 FYNNEI. The germline V and J ends were trimmed by 8 bases and 5 bases, with 13 bases remaining between them. CDR3 residues: CASRPDKDEQYF. For the CDR3, the DNA is TGTGCCAGCCGTCCGGACAAGGACGAGCAGTACTTC.

CDR3 protein: CASSLYEGSGYTF. The CDR3 DNA is TGCGCCAGCAGCTTGTATGAGGGATCTGGCTACACCTTC. This rearrangement joins TRBV5-1 to TRBJ1-2; D is unclear. Trimming stripped 1 base from V and 7 bases from J, with 11 bases between. Germline V gives CDR1 SGHRS, CDR2 YFSETQ. CDR3 size: 13 residues.